The 31 T cell receptor beta chains below come from one sample, sequenced in a study of blood T cell repertoires in COVID-19 (dated by TCRdb to the early 2020s). Library preparation employed the immunoSEQ multiplex PCR assay. Sourced from immuneACCESS, this table was stored by TCRdb with only in-frame sequences that have V and J called. A share of the clones is absent; for the studies checked, an unresolved V gene accounts for under half, and the remainder has no known explanation. The sample has about 260,000 clones on record, more than 90% of them singletons. The top ten constitute approximately 2.6% of the sample. Sequenced: peripheral blood. The receptors here all came from a person aged 18 to 35 with COVID-19, enrolled during active disease.

Only one count was recorded for this clone. The V and J genes are TRBV19 and TRBJ2-7; maybe TRBD2 (5 bases). Germline V gene data show CDR1 as LNHDA and CDR2 as SQIVND (reference sequence). V lost 1 base to trimming and J lost 2 bases, with 12 bases between them. The CDR3 sequence is 15 residues long. CDR3 coding DNA: TGTGCCAGTAGTATAGGCAGCGGATACCCCTACGAGCAGTACTTC. Its translation is CASSIGSGYPYEQYF.

The chain has TRBV3-1 (or the pseudogene TRBV3-2) and TRBJ1-5; no clear D gene. Trimming cost V 1 base and J 0 bases, with 7 bases left between them. The CDR3 is 15 residues long. Germline V gene lookup returns CDR1 LGHDT and CDR2 YNNKEL (reference sequence). As DNA, the CDR3 is TGTGCCAGCAGCCAAGCATTTAGTAGCAATCAGCCCCAGCATTTT. Amino acids: CASSQAFSSNQPQHF.

The rearrangement links TRBV30 to TRBJ2-5, with 9 positions matching TRBD1. The CDR3 covers 15 residues. Germline V gene data show CDR1 as GTSNPN and CDR2 as SVGIG (reference sequence). V gave up 1 base and J gave up 1 base; unmatched junction bases: 4. CDR3 sequence: CAWSAGQGPQETQYF. The CDR3 coding sequence is TGTGCCTGGAGTGCTGGACAGGGGCCCCAAGAGACCCAGTACTTC.

This clone was observed a single time. The J gene is TRBJ1-4, the V gene TRBV5-6; D gene unclear. The germline CDR1 and CDR2 sequences are SGHDT and YYEEEE. The CDR3 loop spans 12 amino acids. Deletions cut 0 bases from V and 14 bases from J, with 11 bases between. The DNA for the CDR3 is TGTGCCAGCAGCTTGGCCGGAGGTTTTCTGTTTTTT. Translated: CASSLAGGFLFF.

This sequence joins TRBV12-3 or TRBV12-4 and TRBJ2-2, with 7 nucleotides matching TRBD1. The CDR3 spans 13 residues. V was clipped by 11 bases and J by 3 bases; unmatched bases: 6. The CDR3 region has the DNA TGTGCCCAGGGGGAAGATTACACCGGGGAGCTGTTTTTT. It is translated as CAQGEDYTGELFF.

The chain uses TRBV5-1 and TRBJ1-4; no clear D gene. V was pared by 5 bases and J by 8 bases, with 7 bases between. There are 11 residues in the CDR3. Germline V gene lookup returns CDR1 SGHRS and CDR2 YFSETQ. The CDR3 loop reads CASRLREKLFF. CDR3 bases: TGCGCCAGCAGGCTGAGGGAAAAACTGTTTTTT.

This rearrangement joins TRBV3-1 (or the pseudogene TRBV3-2) to TRBJ2-7; D not certain. The CDR3 contains 13 residues. Germline assignment: CDR1 LGHDT and CDR2 YNNKEL (reference sequence). V was cut by 1 base and J by 0 bases, with 4 bases left in between. CDR3 amino acids: CASSQADSYEQYF. The CDR3 nucleotides are TGTGCCAGCAGCCAAGCAGACTCCTACGAGCAGTACTTC.

The CDR3 region is CASSSGLAGGREQFF. The CDR3 nucleotides read TGTGCCAGCAGCTCGGGACTAGCGGGAGGCCGTGAGCAGTTCTTC. This chain joins TRBV7-8 and TRBJ2-1, with TRBD2 identical over 15 bases. Germline values: CDR1 SGHVS, CDR2 FQNEAQ. The CDR3 runs to 15 residues. The V segment lost 4 bases and the J segment 9 bases; nucleotides outside the gene matches: 4.

The chain employs TRBV11-2 and TRBJ2-1, with D possibly matching TRBD2 (6 bases). This CDR3 is built from 16 residues. Trimming shortened V by 6 bases and J by 2 bases, and 17 bases separated the two germline ends. Germline V gene sequence: CDR1 SGHAT, CDR2 FQNNGV. CDR3 protein: CASSLGAGLTYNEQFF. The CDR3, as DNA: TGTGCCAGCAGTTTGGGAGCGGGCCTGACCTACAATGAGCAGTTCTTC.

The chain couples TRBV6-5 to TRBJ2-7; TRBD2 agrees at 12 bases. V lost 0 bases and J lost 8; bases outside the gene matches: 5. The CDR3 runs to 15 residues. Germline loops: CDR1 MNHEY, CDR2 SVGAGI. CDR3 sequence reads: CASSYSWLAGGQQYF. CDR3 coding DNA: TGTGCCAGCAGTTACTCATGGCTAGCGGGAGGGCAGCAGTACTTC.

J is TRBJ2-1 and V is TRBV15; weak D call: TRBD1 (5 bases). The CDR3 is 17 residues long. Germline CDR1 and CDR2: LNHNV and YYDKDF (reference sequence). Trimming stripped 5 bases from V and 8 bases from J, with 25 bases between. CDR3 loop: CATSSQKRGFGNDEQFF. CDR3 nucleotides: TGTGCCACCAGCTCCCAAAAAAGGGGCTTTGGTAACGATGAGCAGTTCTTC.

This chain joins TRBV5-4 and TRBJ2-3; tentative D call: TRBD2 (6 bases). V lost 4 bases to trimming and J lost 0 bases, with 12 bases between them. The CDR3 is made up of 15 amino acids. Germline values: CDR1 SGHNT, CDR2 YYREEE (reference sequence). The CDR3 DNA reads TGTGCCAGCAGCCTTAGCGGCTTTAGCACAGATACGCAGTATTTT. This sequence encodes CASSLSGFSTDTQYF.

This clone was detected once. This chain links TRBV11-2 with TRBJ2-7; 8 bases align to TRBD2. V was pared by 4 bases and J by 0 bases, with 5 bases of the junction left unmatched. There are 15 residues in the CDR3. Germline CDR1 SGHAT, CDR2 FQNNGV. This chain's CDR3 is CASSSPGTSSYEQYF. The CDR3 DNA reads TGTGCCAGCAGCTCCCCCGGGACTAGCTCCTACGAGCAGTACTTC.

The V call is TRBV7-2, the J call TRBJ1-2; D is unresolved. Trimming cost V 1 base and J 3 bases, with 9 bases left between them. Germline V gene lookup returns CDR1 SGHTA and CDR2 FQGNSA. The CDR3 loop spans 14 amino acids. This chain's CDR3 is CASSLVGKDYGYTF. CDR3 sequence (DNA): TGTGCCAGCAGCTTAGTGGGCAAGGACTATGGCTACACCTTC.

The sample holds a few counts of this clone. This chain uses TRBV11-3 with TRBJ2-2; D unclear. The CDR3 extends over 13 amino acids. Germline-derived CDR1 and CDR2 are SGHNT and YENEEA. Trimming took 2 bases from V and 6 from J, leaving 7 bases between them. CDR3 in amino acids: CASSLYGSGELFF. In DNA, the CDR3 is TGTGCCAGCAGCTTATACGGGTCCGGGGAGCTGTTTTTT.

This sequence joins TRBV27 and TRBJ1-2; the D is unclear. This CDR3 has 13 amino acids. Trimming left V 8 bases short and J 6 bases short, with 16 bases between. The germline V gene has CDR1 MNHEY and CDR2 SMNVEV (reference sequence). CDR3 sequence (DNA): TGTGCCAGCGGCTTAAGCGGTTTAGATGGCTACACCTTC. Translated, it gives CASGLSGLDGYTF.

The chain has TRBV7-2 and TRBJ2-7; unclear D gene. The V end lost 2 bases, the J end lost 4 bases, and 9 bases lay between the germline ends. This CDR3 is 13 amino acids long. The V gene's germline CDR1 is SGHTA and CDR2 FQGNSA. The CDR3 is CASSLNLAYEQYF. CDR3 bases: TGTGCCAGCAGCTTAAATCTGGCTTACGAGCAGTACTTC. Combining the CDR3 with reference TRBV7-2 and TRBJ2-7 gives the whole variable domain GAGVSQSPSNKVTEKGKDVELRCDPISGHTALYWYRQSLGQGLEFLIYFQGNSAPDKSGLPSDRFSAERTGGSVSTLTIQRTQQEDSAVYLCASSLNLAYEQYFGPGTRLTVT.

J is TRBJ2-2 and V is TRBV5-1; D may be TRBD1 (6 bases). The CDR3 runs 15 residues. Between the trimmed V and J ends, which lost 7 bases and 7 bases, there was a span of 20 bases. Germline V gives CDR1 SGHRS, CDR2 YFSETQ. This CDR3 reads CASRHPGPQGGELFF. For the CDR3, the DNA is TGCGCCAGCCGGCACCCGGGACCACAGGGCGGGGAGCTGTTTTTT.

The chain couples TRBV5-5 to TRBJ1-2, with TRBD1 matching over 9 bases. Unmatched junction bases numbered 10, after V lost 0 bases and J lost 13 bases. Germline CDR1 SGHKS, CDR2 YYEKEE (reference sequence). This CDR3 is built from 14 residues. The CDR3 coding sequence is TGTGCCAGCAGCTTGGACTACGGGACAGGGACTTTCACCTTC. It encodes CASSLDYGTGTFTF.

This chain connects TRBV5-1 to TRBJ1-2; tentatively, D is TRBD1 (5 bases). CDR1 is SGHRS, CDR2 YFSETQ, per germline. The CDR3 has 14 residues. Trimming removed 5 bases at V and 3 bases at J, with 14 bases between. The CDR3 DNA sequence: TGCGCCAGCAGTGAGACAGCCGGGTACTATGGCTACACCTTC. It specifies CASSETAGYYGYTF.

The table lists this clone with a few counts. The V call is TRBV6-4, the J call TRBJ1-2; 9 bases agree with TRBD1. The junction had 2 bases not matched to a gene; V was cut back by 1 base and J by 8 bases. The CDR3 extends over 13 amino acids. The germline gives CDR1 MRHNA, CDR2 SNTAGT. CDR3 in amino acids: CASSDWGQGGYTF. CDR3 coding DNA: TGTGCCAGCAGTGACTGGGGACAGGGAGGCTACACCTTC.

This clone has a handful of counts. This rearrangement joins TRBV4-3 to TRBJ1-3; 8 bases map to TRBD1. V dropped 3 bases and J dropped 2; count of bases not matched to a gene: 0. The CDR3 contains 14 residues. Germline-derived CDR1 and CDR2 are LGHNA and YSLEER. CDR3 bases: TGCGCCAGCAGCCAGGACAGGGCTGGAAACACCATATATTTT. This codes for CASSQDRAGNTIYF.

The chain's CDR3 is CASSHGPTGLRYNEQFF. The CDR3, as DNA: TGTGCCAGCAGCCACGGTCCGACAGGGCTGAGGTACAATGAGCAGTTCTTC. This rearrangement joins TRBV4-2 to TRBJ2-1, with 7 positions matching TRBD1. V lost 3 bases and J lost 4; bases outside the gene matches: 12. The germline CDR1 and CDR2 sequences are LGHNA and YNFKEQ. This CDR3 region has 17 residues.

The V and J genes are TRBV4-3 and TRBJ1-1; D is possibly TRBD1 (6 bases). The V gene lost 1 base and the J gene lost 3 bases, with 21 bases spanning the gap. Germline CDR1 and CDR2: LGHNA and YSLEER. This CDR3 contains 18 residues. CDR3 bases: TGCGCCAGCAGCCAAGCCCCGTACAGGGTGGGCTTGGACACTGAAGCTTTCTTT. It codes for CASSQAPYRVGLDTEAFF.

The CDR3 loop reads CASSLKADSYEQYF. The CDR3 DNA follows: TGTGCCAGCAGTCTAAAGGCGGACAGTTACGAGCAGTACTTC. The gene calls are TRBV27 and TRBJ2-7, with D perhaps TRBD1 (6 bases). V lost 5 bases and J 4 bases, leaving 15 bases between the germline ends. The germline V gene has CDR1 MNHEY and CDR2 SMNVEV (reference sequence). There are 14 residues in the CDR3.

The gene calls are TRBV7-8 and TRBJ1-2; no definite D call. V was pared by 2 bases and J by 7 bases, with 11 bases between. From germline, CDR1 is SGHVS and CDR2 FQNEAQ. The CDR3 has 13 amino acids. The CDR3 reads CASSLTGAGGYTF. CDR3 bases: TGTGCCAGCAGCTTAACGGGTGCGGGTGGCTACACCTTC.

The CDR3 region has the DNA TGTGCCAGCAGCCAGTCAGGACTAGCGGGGAGCGAGCAGTACTTC. Translation gives CASSQSGLAGSEQYF. The V and J genes are TRBV7-9 and TRBJ2-7; 12 bases align to TRBD2. J was trimmed by 6 bases and V by 5 bases; bases with no gene match: 8. Germline CDR1 is SEHNR and CDR2 is FQNEAQ (reference sequence). The CDR3 runs to 15 residues. Using reference TRBV7-9 and TRBJ2-7 for the parts outside the CDR3, the full variable domain is DTGVSQNPRHKITKRGQNVTFRCDPISEHNRLYWYRQTLGQGPEFLTYFQNEAQLEKSRLLSDRFSAERPKGSFSTLEIQRTEQGDSAMYLCASSQSGLAGSEQYFGPGTRLTVT.

This clone is a singleton in its sample. The V and J genes are TRBV24-1 and TRBJ2-3, with 10 bases identical to TRBD1. Germline lookup yields CDR1 KGHDR and CDR2 SFDVKD. Trimming took 7 bases from V and 6 from J; bases not matched to a gene: 3. This CDR3 region has 13 residues. The chain's CDR3 is CATSGTGADTQYF. DNA for the CDR3: TGTGCCACCAGCGGGACAGGGGCGGATACGCAGTATTTT.

The chain is built from TRBV5-1 and TRBJ2-3; 10 positions match TRBD2. CDR1 is SGHRS, CDR2 YFSETQ, per germline. The CDR3 contains 14 residues. The V and J ends lost 4 bases and 5 bases, in that order; junction bases with no gene match: 4. The CDR3 coding sequence is TGCGCCAGCAGCACGGGACTAGCGTTAGATACGCAGTATTTT. As protein: CASSTGLALDTQYF. Drawing the rest from reference TRBV5-1 and TRBJ2-3, the complete variable domain is KAGVTQTPRYLIKTRGQQVTLSCSPISGHRSVSWYQQTPGQGLQFLFEYFSETQRNKGNFPGRFSGRQFSNSRSEMNVSTLELGDSALYLCASSTGLALDTQYFGPGTRLTVL.

CDR3 amino acids: CASSEDGMVASGYNEQFF. The CDR3 DNA follows: TGTGCCAGCAGTGAAGATGGGATGGTGGCTAGCGGTTACAATGAGCAGTTCTTC. The V gene is TRBV6-1, the J gene TRBJ2-1; the match to TRBD2 covers 7 bases. V shed 1 base, J shed 4 bases, and the junction held 13 bases outside the gene matches. The CDR3 is 18 residues long. Germline lookup yields CDR1 MNHNS and CDR2 SASEGT.

J is TRBJ1-6 and V is TRBV27, with D maybe TRBD1 (5 bases). V lost 2 bases, J lost 11 bases, and 19 bases lay in between. This CDR3 comprises 16 residues. Germline values: CDR1 MNHEY, CDR2 SMNVEV (reference sequence). Written as DNA, the CDR3 is TGTGCCAGCAGTTTAATGCTTGGGGCCACCAGGGCACCCCTCCACTTT. Encoded protein: CASSLMLGATRAPLHF.